A single sample gave rise to the 10 T cell receptor beta chains below, sequenced in a study of cytomegalovirus exposure and HLA in healthy donors. TCRdb's copy holds only in-frame clones and misses some; the assay was immunoSEQ multiplex PCR. The sample lists some 100,000 clones, roughly nine tenths occurring once. Sequenced: PBMCs. The source of these receptors is a young man in good health and CMV-seropositive.

This chain joins TRBV5-1 and TRBJ2-3, with 7 bases fitting TRBD2. The CDR3 is 15 amino acids. From germline, CDR1 is SGHRS and CDR2 YFSETQ. The V segment lost 0 bases and the J segment 3 bases; nucleotides outside the gene matches: 4. CDR3 nucleotides: TGCGCCAGCAGCTTGGCGGGACTAAGTACAGATACGCAGTATTTT. Translated: CASSLAGLSTDTQYF.

This clone occurred once. V is TRBV7-9 and J is TRBJ2-1, with 7 bases identical to TRBD1. The germline CDR1 and CDR2 sequences are SEHNR and FQNEAQ (reference sequence). V lost 3 bases to trimming and J lost 12 bases; unmatched junction nucleotides: 8. CDR3 length equals 13 residues. The CDR3 DNA is TGTGCCAGCAGCTTGGGAAGGGGGCGCGGGCAGTTCTTC. This encodes CASSLGRGRGQFF.

The gene calls are TRBV28 and TRBJ2-1; a weak D match, TRBD2 (6 bases). CDR1 MDHEN and CDR2 SYDVKM come from the germline V gene. Trimming pared 3 bases from V and 8 bases from J, leaving 14 bases between. The CDR3 covers 14 residues. The CDR3, as DNA: TGTGCCAGCAGTTTGGTGGGGGGTAACGATGAGCAGTTCTTC. Amino acids: CASSLVGGNDEQFF.

The gene calls are TRBV6-4 and TRBJ2-1; perhaps TRBD2 as D (6 bases). This CDR3 comprises 13 residues. V was cut by 8 bases and J by 13 bases, with 21 bases left in between. Germline V CDR1 and CDR2: MRHNA, SNTAGT. CDR3 coding DNA: TGTGCCAGCCGGACGGCGGGCGGGGAGAGACAGTTCTTC. As protein: CASRTAGGERQFF.

The genes are TRBV28 and TRBJ1-4; TRBD1 is a possible D gene (5 bases). CDR1 is MDHEN, CDR2 SYDVKM, per germline. With 5 bases removed from V and 8 bases from J, the gap between germline ends came to 15 bases. The length of the CDR3 is 14 residues. The CDR3 loop reads CASSGAAGNEKLFF. CDR3 in DNA: TGTGCCAGCAGTGGGGCAGCAGGGAACGAAAAACTGTTTTTT.

The chain links TRBV5-6 to TRBJ1-5; 7 nucleotides agree with TRBD1. The germline V gene has CDR1 SGHDT and CDR2 YYEEEE. The CDR3 sequence is 16 residues long. V trimming: 2 bases; J trimming: 0 bases; junction bases outside the gene matches: 5. CDR3 DNA: TGTGCCAGCAGCTTCGGAGGGGGCTATAGCAATCAGCCCCAGCATTTT. Its translation: CASSFGGGYSNQPQHF.

This rearrangement joins TRBV30 to TRBJ2-3, with a possible D match to TRBD1 (5 bases). The germline V gene encodes CDR1 GTSNPN and CDR2 SVGIG (reference sequence). The ends were cut back, 3 bases at V and 1 base at J, with 17 bases in the middle. This CDR3 region has 16 residues. CDR3 sequence reads: CAWRPSNQGGTDTQYF. The CDR3 coding sequence is TGTGCCTGGAGGCCTAGTAATCAGGGTGGCACAGATACGCAGTATTTT.

As concerns this clone: The identical CDR3 is also encoded by other nucleotide sequences in the sample. This chain connects TRBV27 to TRBJ2-7; 11 nucleotides match TRBD1. CDR3 size: 14 residues. From germline, CDR1 is MNHEY and CDR2 SMNVEV (reference sequence). V lost 5 bases to trimming and J lost 4 bases; unmatched junction nucleotides: 4. CDR3: CASSTGTGGYEQYF. In DNA, the CDR3 is TGTGCCAGCAGTACCGGGACAGGGGGATACGAGCAGTACTTC.

There are a few counts of this clone. This rearrangement joins TRBV5-1 to TRBJ1-2; D may be TRBD1 (6 bases). Germline V gene data show CDR1 as SGHRS and CDR2 as YFSETQ. V was shortened by 0 bases and J by 8 bases, with 17 bases between the two germline ends. CDR3 length: 15 residues. Here the CDR3 DNA reads TGCGCCAGCAGCTTGGATGGGAGGGGGATCGGAGGCTACACCTTC. It encodes CASSLDGRGIGGYTF. The full variable domain, in which reference TRBV5-1 and TRBJ1-2 provide the parts outside the CDR3, is KAGVTQTPRYLIKTRGQQVTLSCSPISGHRSVSWYQQTPGQGLQFLFEYFSETQRNKGNFPGRFSGRQFSNSRSEMNVSTLELGDSALYLCASSLDGRGIGGYTFGSGTRLTVV.

The CDR3 bases are TGTGCCAGCAGCCCGACAGAATTGGCTGAAGCTTTCTTT. As protein: CASSPTELAEAFF. The chain links TRBV13 to TRBJ1-1; TRBD1 might be the D (5 bases). CDR1 and CDR2 from the germline V gene are PRHDT and FYEKMQ (reference sequence). CDR3 size: 13 residues. The germline V and J ends were trimmed by 5 bases and 6 bases, with 13 bases remaining between them.